A single count supports the clone carrying this T cell receptor (beta chain). This specimen comes from a study of OX40 agonist ivuxolimab in advanced cancers. Study context: The patients received ivuxolimab by intravenous route every 2 weeks at 0.01 to 10 mg/kg.

TCRdb's table, derived via immunoSEQ multiplex PCR, lists solely in-frame clones and lacks some. The table shows about 83,000 clones, with roughly 87% occurring only once. Trimming cost V 6 bases and J 7 bases, with 13 bases left between them. Germline CDR1 is MNHEY and CDR2 is SVGAGI. The CDR3 spans 12 residues. This receptor was identified in an adult with an advanced solid tumor such as melanoma, head and neck, liver or kidney cancer. Material: CD4+ or CD8+ T cells sorted from blood, obtained in a trial of the OX40 agonist ivuxolimab. This chain joins TRBV6-5 and TRBJ2-7; D remains ambiguous. The CDR3: CASSMVGREQYF. The CDR3 DNA follows: TGTGCCAGCAGCATGGTCGGGCGGGAGCAGTACTTC.